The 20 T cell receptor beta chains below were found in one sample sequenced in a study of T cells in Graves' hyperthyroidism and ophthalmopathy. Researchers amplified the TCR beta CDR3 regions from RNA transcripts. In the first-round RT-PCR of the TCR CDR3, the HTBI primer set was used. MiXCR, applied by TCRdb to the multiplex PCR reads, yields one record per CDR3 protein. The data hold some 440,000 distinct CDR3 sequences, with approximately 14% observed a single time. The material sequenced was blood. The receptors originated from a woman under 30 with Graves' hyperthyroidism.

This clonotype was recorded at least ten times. The CDR3 here is CASSPGYLEQFF. CDR3 nucleotide sequence: TGTGCCAGCAGCCCGGGGTACCTTGAGCAGTTCTTC. V usage is TRBV14 and J usage is TRBJ2-1; D possibly corresponds to TRBD2 (5 bases). The CDR3 is 12 residues long. V dropped 4 bases and J dropped 9 bases, with 10 bases sitting between them. Germline V gives CDR1 SGHDN, CDR2 FVKESK.

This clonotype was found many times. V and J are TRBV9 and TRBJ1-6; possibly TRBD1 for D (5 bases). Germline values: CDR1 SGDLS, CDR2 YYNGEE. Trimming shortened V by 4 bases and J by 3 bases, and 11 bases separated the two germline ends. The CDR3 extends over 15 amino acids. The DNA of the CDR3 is TGTGCCAGCAGCCCTACGGGGGGCTATAATTCACCCCTCCACTTT. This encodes CASSPTGGYNSPLHF.

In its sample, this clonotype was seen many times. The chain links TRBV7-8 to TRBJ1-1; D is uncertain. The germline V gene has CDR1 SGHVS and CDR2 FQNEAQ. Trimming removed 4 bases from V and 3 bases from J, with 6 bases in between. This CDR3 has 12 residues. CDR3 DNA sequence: TGTGCCAGCAGCTCGGTGCACACTGAAGCTTTCTTT. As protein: CASSSVHTEAFF. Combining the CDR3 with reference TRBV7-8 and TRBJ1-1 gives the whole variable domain GAGVSQSPRYKVAKRGQDVALRCDPISGHVSLFWYQQALGQGPEFLTYFQNEAQLDKSGLPSDRFFAERPEGSVSTLKIQRTQQEDSAVYLCASSSVHTEAFFGQGTRLTVV.

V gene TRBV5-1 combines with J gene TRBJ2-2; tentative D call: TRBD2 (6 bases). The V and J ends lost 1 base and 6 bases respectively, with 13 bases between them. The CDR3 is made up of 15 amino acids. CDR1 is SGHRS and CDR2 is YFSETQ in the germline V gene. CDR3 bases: TGCGCCAGCAGCTTGTCGGGAGCCTTAGCCGGGGAGCTGTTTTTT. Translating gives CASSLSGALAGELFF.

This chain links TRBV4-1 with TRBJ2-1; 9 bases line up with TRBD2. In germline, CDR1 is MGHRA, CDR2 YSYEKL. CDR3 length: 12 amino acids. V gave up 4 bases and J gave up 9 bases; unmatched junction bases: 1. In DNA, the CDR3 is TGCGCCAGCAGCCCGACTAGCGGTGAGCAGTTCTTC. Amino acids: CASSPTSGEQFF.

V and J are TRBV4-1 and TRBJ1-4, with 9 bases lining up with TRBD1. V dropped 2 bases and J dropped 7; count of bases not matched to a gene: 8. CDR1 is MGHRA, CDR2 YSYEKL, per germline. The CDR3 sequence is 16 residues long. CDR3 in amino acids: CASSQSPGQGAEKLFF. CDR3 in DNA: TGCGCCAGCAGCCAATCCCCGGGACAGGGTGCTGAAAAACTGTTTTTT.

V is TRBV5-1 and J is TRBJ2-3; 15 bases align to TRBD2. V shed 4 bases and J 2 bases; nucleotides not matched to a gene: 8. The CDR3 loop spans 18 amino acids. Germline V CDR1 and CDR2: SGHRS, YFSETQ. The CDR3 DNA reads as TGCGCCAGCAGCCAGGGACTAGCGGGGGGCCCCGACACAGATACGCAGTATTTT. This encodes CASSQGLAGGPDTDTQYF.

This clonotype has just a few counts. The CDR3 is CASSHERSGANVLTF. In DNA, the CDR3 is TGTGCCAGCAGCCACGAGCGGTCTGGGGCCAACGTCCTGACTTTC. The chain combines TRBV3-1 with TRBJ2-6, with a possible D match to TRBD2 (5 bases). The CDR3 contains 15 residues. CDR1 is LGHDT and CDR2 is YNNKEL in the germline V gene (reference sequence). The V and J ends lost 3 bases and 1 base respectively, with 7 bases between them.

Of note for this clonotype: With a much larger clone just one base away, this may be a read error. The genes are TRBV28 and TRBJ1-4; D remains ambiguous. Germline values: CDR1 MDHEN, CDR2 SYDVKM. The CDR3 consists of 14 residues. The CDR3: CASSLEGTNGKLFF. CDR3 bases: TGTGCCAGCAGTTTAGAGGGAACTAATGGAAAACTGTTTTTT.

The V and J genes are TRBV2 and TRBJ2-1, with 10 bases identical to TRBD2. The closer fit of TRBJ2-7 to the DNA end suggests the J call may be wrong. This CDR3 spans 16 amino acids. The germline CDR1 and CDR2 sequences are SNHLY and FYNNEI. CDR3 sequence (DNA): TGTGCCAGCAGCGTAGGGGTTAGCGGGAGGTCAAATGAGCAGTACTTC. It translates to CASSVGVSGRSNEQYF.

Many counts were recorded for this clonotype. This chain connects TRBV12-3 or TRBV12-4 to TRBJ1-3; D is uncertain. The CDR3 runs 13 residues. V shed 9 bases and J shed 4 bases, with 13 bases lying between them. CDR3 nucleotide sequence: TGTGCCAGTCAGCGGGCCTTGGGAAACACCATATATTTT. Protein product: CASQRALGNTIYF.

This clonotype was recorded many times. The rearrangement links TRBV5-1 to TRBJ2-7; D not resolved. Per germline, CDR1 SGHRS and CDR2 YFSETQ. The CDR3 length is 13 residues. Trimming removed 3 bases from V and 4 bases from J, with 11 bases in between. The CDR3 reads CASSSNYMYEQYF. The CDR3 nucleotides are TGCGCCAGCAGCTCGAACTACATGTACGAGCAGTACTTC. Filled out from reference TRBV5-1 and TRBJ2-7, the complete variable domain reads KAGVTQTPRYLIKTRGQQVTLSCSPISGHRSVSWYQQTPGQGLQFLFEYFSETQRNKGNFPGRFSGRQFSNSRSEMNVSTLELGDSALYLCASSSNYMYEQYFGPGTRLTVT.

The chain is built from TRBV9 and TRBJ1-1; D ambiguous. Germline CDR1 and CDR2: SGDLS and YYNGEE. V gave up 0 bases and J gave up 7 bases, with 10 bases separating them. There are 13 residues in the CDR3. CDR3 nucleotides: TGTGCCAGCAGCGTAGAGATGGGAGGTGAAGCTTTCTTT. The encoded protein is CASSVEMGGEAFF.

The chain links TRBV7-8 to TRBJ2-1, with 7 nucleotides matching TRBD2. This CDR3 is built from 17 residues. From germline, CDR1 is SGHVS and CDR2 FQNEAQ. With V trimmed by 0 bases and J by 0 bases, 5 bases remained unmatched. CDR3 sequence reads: CASSLARLAGSYNEQFF. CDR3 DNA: TGTGCCAGCAGCTTAGCTAGACTAGCTGGCTCCTACAATGAGCAGTTCTTC.

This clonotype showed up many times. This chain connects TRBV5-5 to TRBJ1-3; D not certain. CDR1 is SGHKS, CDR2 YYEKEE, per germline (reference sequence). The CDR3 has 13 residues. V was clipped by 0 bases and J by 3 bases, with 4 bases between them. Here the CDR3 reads CASSLANGNTIYF. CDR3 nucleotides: TGTGCCAGCAGCTTGGCTAATGGAAACACCATATATTTT.

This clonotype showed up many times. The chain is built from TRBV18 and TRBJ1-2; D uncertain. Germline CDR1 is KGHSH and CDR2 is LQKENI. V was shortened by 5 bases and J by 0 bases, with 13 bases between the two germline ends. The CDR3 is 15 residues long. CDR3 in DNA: TGTGCCAGCTCAACGCCTCTAGGAACTAACTATGGCTACACCTTC. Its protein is CASSTPLGTNYGYTF.

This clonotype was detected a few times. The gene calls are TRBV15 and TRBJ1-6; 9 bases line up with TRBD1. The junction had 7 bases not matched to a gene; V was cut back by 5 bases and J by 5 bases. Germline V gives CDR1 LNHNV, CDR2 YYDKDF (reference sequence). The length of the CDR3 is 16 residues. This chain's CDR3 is CATSPPDRGDNSPLHF. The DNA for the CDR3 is TGTGCCACCAGCCCGCCCGACAGGGGGGATAATTCACCCCTCCACTTT.

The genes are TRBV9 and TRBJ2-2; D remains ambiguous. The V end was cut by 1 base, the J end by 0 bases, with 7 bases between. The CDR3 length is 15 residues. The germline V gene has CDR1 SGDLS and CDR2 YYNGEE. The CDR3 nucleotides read TGTGCCAGCAGCGTACGACTCGCGAACACCGGGGAGCTGTTTTTT. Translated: CASSVRLANTGELFF.

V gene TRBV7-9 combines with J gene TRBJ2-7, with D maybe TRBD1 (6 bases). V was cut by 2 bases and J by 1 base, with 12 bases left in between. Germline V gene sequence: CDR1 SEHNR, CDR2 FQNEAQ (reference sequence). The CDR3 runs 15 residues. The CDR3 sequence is CASSLTGHQSYEQYF. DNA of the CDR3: TGTGCCAGCAGCTTAACGGGACACCAATCCTACGAGCAGTACTTC. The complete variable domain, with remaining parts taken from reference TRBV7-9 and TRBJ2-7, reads DTGVSQNPRHKITKRGQNVTFRCDPISEHNRLYWYRQTLGQGPEFLTYFQNEAQLEKSRLLSDRFSAERPKGSFSTLEIQRTEQGDSAMYLCASSLTGHQSYEQYFGPGTRLTVT.

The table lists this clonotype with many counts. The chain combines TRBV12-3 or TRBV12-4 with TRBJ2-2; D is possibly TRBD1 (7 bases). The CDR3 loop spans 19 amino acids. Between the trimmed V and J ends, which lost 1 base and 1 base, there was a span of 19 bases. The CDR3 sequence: CASSLGFGGRGMNTGELFF. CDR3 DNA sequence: TGTGCCAGCAGTTTAGGGTTCGGGGGCAGGGGGATGAACACCGGGGAGCTGTTTTTT.